What follows describes a single T cell receptor (beta chain). The data were produced by immunoSEQ multiplex PCR, yet TCRdb's version contains in-frame clones alone and is incomplete. This sample has 99,000 or so clones, with approximately 95% found just once. The data were obtained in a study of T cell changes during pregnancy in multiple sclerosis. V shed 6 bases and J shed 4 bases, with 12 bases lying between them. Germline loops: CDR1 MRHNA, CDR2 SNTAGT. This CDR3 spans 14 amino acids. This clonotype was obtained from a female donor with multiple sclerosis, enrolled in a pregnancy study. The chain links TRBV6-4 to TRBJ1-4, with D unclear. Sequencing was performed on peripheral blood, taken after pregnancy. Here the CDR3 reads CASREEPNNEKLFF. CDR3 sequence (DNA): TGTGCCAGCAGAGAGGAACCAAATAATGAAAAACTGTTTTTT.